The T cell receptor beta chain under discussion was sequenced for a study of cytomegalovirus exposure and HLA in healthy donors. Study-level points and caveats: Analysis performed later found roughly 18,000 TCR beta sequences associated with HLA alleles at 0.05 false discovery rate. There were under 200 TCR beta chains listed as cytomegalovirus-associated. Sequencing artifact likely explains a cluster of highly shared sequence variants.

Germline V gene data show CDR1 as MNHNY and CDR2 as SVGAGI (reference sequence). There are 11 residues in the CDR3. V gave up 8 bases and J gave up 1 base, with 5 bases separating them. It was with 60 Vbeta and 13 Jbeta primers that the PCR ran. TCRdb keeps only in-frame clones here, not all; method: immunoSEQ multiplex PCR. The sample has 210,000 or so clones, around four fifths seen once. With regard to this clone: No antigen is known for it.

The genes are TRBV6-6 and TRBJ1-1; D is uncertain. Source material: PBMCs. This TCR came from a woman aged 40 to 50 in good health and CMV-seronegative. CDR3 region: CASSKNTEAFF. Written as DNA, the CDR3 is TGTGCCAGCTCCAAGAACACTGAAGCTTTCTTT.